The TCR beta chain described here comes from a study of blood T cell repertoires in COVID-19. The CDR3 extends over 13 amino acids. The germline V gene encodes CDR1 MNHEY and CDR2 SVGAGI. V trimming: 11 bases; J trimming: 8 bases; junction bases outside the gene matches: 14. Assay used: immunoSEQ multiplex PCR; TCRdb lists only in-frame clones, some missing. Among around 97,000 clones listed, approximately 90% were seen once. The sequencing input was peripheral blood. The source is a man aged 45-65 years in a cohort sampled during active COVID-19. The rearrangement links TRBV6-5 to TRBJ1-2; 7 nucleotides line up with TRBD1. The chain's CDR3 is CAARDSARGGYTF. The CDR3 nucleotides read TGTGCCGCTCGGGACAGTGCGCGGGGCGGCTACACCTTC.